The rows below give T cell receptor beta chains drawn from one sample of a study of T cell responses to AZD1222 COVID-19 vaccine. Sequenced by immunoSEQ multiplex PCR; TCRdb stores in-frame clones only, minus some. The data show tens of thousands of clones, with 70% to 90% seen just once and 5.5% to 7% held by the top ten. The source was peripheral blood, collected on day 0 of AZD1222 vaccination. Every receptor here comes from an adult in good health. CDR3s include the opening cysteine and the closing phenylalanine or tryptophan. D genes are given only for firm matches. For some rows the clone size is stated as once, few or many, or as a class when expanded; others skip it.

J,V,D,size,DNA,CDR3
TRBJ1-4,TRBV19,.,.,TGTGCCACGGGCCCCGGAGGACTGTTTTTT,CATGPGGLFF
TRBJ2-7,TRBV6-6,TRBD1,.,TGTGCCAGCAGTGACAGGGAAGGGCAGTACTTC,CASSDREGQYF
TRBJ1-4,TRBV14,TRBD1,.,TGTGCCAGCAGCGTGGCTTACAGGGGATTCTCTAATGAAAAACTGTTTTTT,CASSVAYRGFSNEKLFF
TRBJ2-3,TRBV6-2/TRBV6-3,.,.,TGTGCCAGCAGTTACTGGGGGGCGGCAGATACGCAGTATTTT,CASSYWGAADTQYF
TRBJ1-2,TRBV7-9,.,once,TGTGCCAGCAGCCCGAAAGGACTTGGGGATGGCTACACCTTC,CASSPKGLGDGYTF
TRBJ2-3,TRBV7-3,.,.,TGTGCCAGCAGCTCAGGGTCGTCGCAGTATTTT,CASSSGSSQYF
TRBJ1-1,TRBV7-2,.,once,TGTGCCAGCAGCTTATCCCAGACTGAAGCTTTCTTT,CASSLSQTEAFF
TRBJ1-2,TRBV5-1,.,.,TGCGCCAGCAGTTCAGGCCTCGGGGCCAACTATGGCTACACCTTC,CASSSGLGANYGYTF
TRBJ2-5,TRBV6-1,TRBD2,.,TGTGCCAGCAGCAAGCGGGAGGAGTACCAAGAGACCCAGTACTTC,CASSKREEYQETQYF
TRBJ2-7,TRBV28,TRBD1,.,TGTGCCAGCAGTTACCCCCTGACAGGGAAGACCTACGAGCAGTACTTC,CASSYPLTGKTYEQYF
TRBJ2-7,TRBV20-1,.,.,TGCAGTGCTAGTAGTGGCGGGGGCTCTCCCTACGAGCAGTACTTC,CSASSGGGSPYEQYF
TRBJ2-7,TRBV19,.,.,TGTGCCAGTAGTAACGTCTGGGGCGAGCAGTACTTC,CASSNVWGEQYF
TRBJ1-1,TRBV12-3/TRBV12-4,.,.,TGTGCCAGCAGAGTGGGGGACTATACTGAAGCTTTCTTT,CASRVGDYTEAFF
TRBJ2-1,TRBV20-1,.,.,TGCAGTGCGTATACTAGCCGTGAGCAGTTCTTC,CSAYTSREQFF
TRBJ1-2,TRBV3-1/TRBV3-2,.,.,TGTGCCAGCACGAACAGAAACTATGGCTACACCTTC,CASTNRNYGYTF
TRBJ2-7,TRBV7-6,TRBD1,.,TGTGCCAGCAGCTCCCGGACAGGGGACTACGAGCAGTACTTC,CASSSRTGDYEQYF
TRBJ2-7,TRBV9,TRBD2,.,TGTGCCAGCAGCGTAGCCCCCGGACTAGCGGGAGTCCACGAGCAGTACTTC,CASSVAPGLAGVHEQYF
TRBJ2-1,TRBV6-2/TRBV6-3,TRBD2,.,TGTGCCAGCAGTACAAAATTTAGCGGGAGGATTAACAATGAGCAGTTCTTC,CASSTKFSGRINNEQFF
TRBJ1-2,TRBV6-6,.,.,TGTGCCAGCAGTTACGCACAATCCTCGGGTGCTGGCTACACCTTC,CASSYAQSSGAGYTF
TRBJ2-3,TRBV6-5,.,once,TGTGCCAGCAGTTACACCGTGGGGATAACAGATACGCAGTATTTT,CASSYTVGITDTQYF
TRBJ2-7,TRBV7-9,.,.,TGTGCCAGCAGCTTGACAATCTCCTACGAGCAGTACTTC,CASSLTISYEQYF
TRBJ1-6,TRBV3-1/TRBV3-2,.,.,TGTGCCAGCAGCCAAGGGCAGCCCGATAATTCACCCCTCCACTTT,CASSQGQPDNSPLHF
TRBJ1-2,TRBV9,.,few,TGTGCCAGCAGCCCCCCCCTCGTAAACTATGGCTACACCTTC,CASSPPLVNYGYTF
TRBJ2-2,TRBV12-5,.,.,TGTGCTAGTGGCTCCAACTTCGGGACGAACACCGGGGAGCTGTTTTTT,CASGSNFGTNTGELFF
TRBJ1-2,TRBV6-8,TRBD1,.,TGTGCCAGCAGTTATTATTTAATGACCGGGACAGGAAACCCCTATGGCTACACCTTC,CASSYYLMTGTGNPYGYTF
TRBJ2-4,TRBV9,.,.,TGTGCCAGCAGCGTGGACTTTCTAGCCAAAAACATTCAGTACTTC,CASSVDFLAKNIQYF
TRBJ2-1,TRBV7-6,TRBD2,.,TGTGCCAGCAGCTCAGTAGCGGGAGGATCCTACAATGAGCAGTTCTTC,CASSSVAGGSYNEQFF
TRBJ1-2,TRBV19,.,.,TGTGCCAGTAGTTCCTATCGGCGAACGGAAGACTATGGCTACACCTTC,CASSSYRRTEDYGYTF
TRBJ2-3,TRBV27,.,.,TGTGCCAGCAGACCCTTCATCACAGATACGCAGTATTTT,CASRPFITDTQYF
TRBJ2-7,TRBV3-1/TRBV3-2,TRBD2,.,TGTGCCAGCAGCCCTCACGGGGGGTTCTACGAGCAGTACTTC,CASSPHGGFYEQYF
TRBJ2-3,TRBV29-1,.,.,TGCAGCGTTGAGATCGGGAGAAGGACAGATACGCAGTATTTT,CSVEIGRRTDTQYF
TRBJ1-3,TRBV6-1,.,.,TGTGCCAGCAGTGGTCAGACAGGTGCCTCTGGAAACACCATATATTTT,CASSGQTGASGNTIYF
TRBJ2-1,TRBV7-9,TRBD1,.,TGTGCCAGCAGCTTAGTTCGGACAGGGGATGAGCAGTTCTTC,CASSLVRTGDEQFF
TRBJ1-1,TRBV3-1/TRBV3-2,.,.,TGTGCCAGCAGCCAAGACGGGGGCCTTGAAGCTTTCTTT,CASSQDGGLEAFF
TRBJ2-1,TRBV6-1,.,.,TGTGCCAGCAGTGGGGGTCTCCCACCGTACTCCAATGAGCAGTTCTTC,CASSGGLPPYSNEQFF
TRBJ1-2,TRBV29-1,.,.,TGCAGCGTAGGGGGTTATGGCTACACCTTC,CSVGGYGYTF
TRBJ1-5,TRBV7-8,.,.,TGTGCAAGCAGAAGGTGGGGAGAGGACAATCAGCCCCAGCATTTT,CASRRWGEDNQPQHF
TRBJ2-7,TRBV4-3,.,.,TGCGCCAGCAGCCAGGGGGCAGGGCGATGGGAGCAGTACTTC,CASSQGAGRWEQYF
TRBJ2-7,TRBV10-3,.,.,TGTGCCATCACCCCCCAAGGGAGCTACGAGCAGTACTTC,CAITPQGSYEQYF
TRBJ2-1,TRBV6-5,.,.,TGTGCCAGCAGAAAGTCCGGGACGTTTCGAGATGAGCAGTTCTTC,CASRKSGTFRDEQFF
TRBJ1-1,TRBV7-9,TRBD1,.,TGTGCCAGCAGCGTGACAGGGACGAACACTGAAGCTTTCTTT,CASSVTGTNTEAFF
TRBJ1-2,TRBV2,TRBD1,.,TGTGCCAGCAGCGACAGGGGGAGAGACTATGGCTACACCTTC,CASSDRGRDYGYTF
TRBJ1-5,TRBV7-8,.,once,TGTGCCAGCAGCTTAAGTGTTATGGGCAATCAGCCCCAGCATTTT,CASSLSVMGNQPQHF
TRBJ1-1,TRBV6-5,.,.,TGTGCCAGCAGTTCCTCGGGGGGGCTGGCTTTCTTT,CASSSSGGLAFF
TRBJ2-7,TRBV11-2,TRBD2,.,TGTGCCAGCCCCTCAAAAAGGACTAGCGGGAGTTTGTACTTC,CASPSKRTSGSLYF
TRBJ2-7,TRBV15,.,.,TGTGCCACCAGCGTTCCGGGGTTTGACGAGCAGTACTTC,CATSVPGFDEQYF
TRBJ2-6,TRBV29-1,.,.,TGCAGCGTTGGATCCGGGGCCAACGTCCTGACTTTC,CSVGSGANVLTF
TRBJ2-1,TRBV7-9,TRBD2,.,TGTGCCAGCAGCTCACGGGGGGGCGCATTGGTCAATGAGCAGTTCTTC,CASSSRGGALVNEQFF
TRBJ2-7,TRBV4-2,.,.,TGTGCCAGCAGCCAAGATGTCAGGGGACTATCCTCCTACGAGCAGTACTTC,CASSQDVRGLSSYEQYF